The present entry profiles one T cell receptor (beta chain) with its context. As yet, its antigen is unknown. This specimen belongs to a study of beta chain features in type 1 diabetes. The CDR3 covers 11 residues. The germline V and J ends were trimmed by 6 bases and 5 bases, with 8 bases remaining between them. Germline V gene sequence: CDR1 SNHLY, CDR2 FYNNEI. Findings and caveats of the study: Any HLA-type effect on TCRB rearrangement remained unresolved here. In every one of the four CD4+ subsets, TCRB CDR3s were moderately but significantly shorter in Type 1 diabetes patients. Insertions were fewer and deletions more numerous at VDJ junctions in type 1 diabetes patients. In comparison with healthy donors, patients had naive, central memory and Treg TCRB repertoires that appeared more similar.

The isolated RNA, all of it, was reverse transcribed, so expressed TCRB transcripts were what got sequenced. Produced via immunoSEQ multiplex PCR; TCRdb's table is partial and in-frame only. The sample yields just over 600,000 clones, 15% seen once. V is TRBV2 and J is TRBJ2-7; the D gene is possibly TRBD2 (6 bases). Sequencing was performed on naive CD4+ T cells from blood. The receptor was isolated from a man aged 18 to 30 in good health. The CDR3 sequence: CASRRLDEQYF. DNA of the CDR3: TGTGCCAGCAGGCGACTAGACGAGCAGTACTTC.